This TCR beta chain was profiled in a study of blood T cell repertoires in COVID-19. Study as a whole: Both acute and convalescent COVID-19 samples were obtained from the United States, Italy and Spain.

The V end lost 0 bases, the J end lost 4 bases, and 12 bases lay between the germline ends. This CDR3 contains 15 residues. Germline values: CDR1 SGHNT, CDR2 YYREEE (reference sequence). Only in-frame clones appear in the TCRdb table, and some are missing; sequencing was by immunoSEQ multiplex PCR. The sample lists approximately 71,000 clones; roughly 85% were seen once. Material for sequencing was peripheral blood. The sequence came from a man aged 55 to 70 with active or convalescent COVID-19. The chain carries TRBV5-4 and TRBJ2-3, with a tentative D call TRBD2 (5 bases). CDR3 region: CASSLVDSRSDTQYF. CDR3 bases: TGTGCCAGCAGCTTGGTGGACTCCCGGTCAGATACGCAGTATTTT.